The entry below gives a single T cell receptor (beta chain) sequence along with its context. The source of the sample is a study of shared clonotypes between healthy human individuals. V dropped 1 base and J dropped 6 bases, with 17 bases sitting between them. CDR3 length: 16 residues. Germline CDR1 and CDR2: SGHNT and YYREEE (reference sequence). Original handling: Sequence data from immunoSEQ were junction-only and lacked quality scores; consequently, filtering differed. The method was immunoSEQ multiplex PCR; TCRdb's version includes in-frame clones alone and lacks a portion of them. Clone size and the V and J calls come from that table; the DNA yielded D and trimming. The table records roughly 640,000 clones, less than 85% of them present only once.

The TCR comes from a woman in her 30s in good health. Input material: memory CD4+ T cells sorted from blood. Subset specified: CD45RA-negative fraction. The chain links TRBV5-4 to TRBJ2-1; D possibly corresponds to TRBD2 (5 bases). CDR3: CASSLTRTTGINEQFF. CDR3 bases: TGTGCCAGCAGCTTGACCCGAACAACGGGAATCAATGAGCAGTTCTTC.